The rows below give T cell receptor beta chains drawn from one sample of a study of Graves' ophthalmopathy and Graves' hyperthyroidism. MiXCR, run by TCRdb on the multiplex PCR reads, gives a single entry per CDR3 protein. This sample carries approximately 640,000 distinct CDR3 sequences, about 38% of them seen once, and the ten largest clones take 3% to 3.5%. Sequencing was done on a sample of peripheral blood. The receptors derive from an adult man with Graves' ophthalmopathy. CDR3s include the opening cysteine and the closing phenylalanine or tryptophan. Fields, in order: J gene, clone size, D gene, V gene, CDR3 DNA, CDR3 protein. The D gene is left open where the match is weak. Where a row states a size, it is once, few, many or the class of an expanded clone; other rows omit it.

J gene: TRBJ1-6; clone size: many; D gene: .; V gene: TRBV20-1; CDR3 DNA: TGCAGTGCAAGATACCCTGACAGGCTGAATAATTCACCCCTCCACTTT; CDR3 protein: CSARYPDRLNNSPLHF
J gene: TRBJ2-2; clone size: .; D gene: .; V gene: TRBV25-1; CDR3 DNA: TGTGCCAGCAGGGGGGGTGGGGCAGCGAACACCGGGGAGCTGTTTTTT; CDR3 protein: CASRGGGAANTGELFF
J gene: TRBJ1-1; clone size: once; D gene: TRBD1; V gene: TRBV9; CDR3 DNA: TGTGCCAGCAGCCTAACAGGGGGTGATGAAGCTTTCTTT; CDR3 protein: CASSLTGGDEAFF
J gene: TRBJ2-6; clone size: once; D gene: .; V gene: TRBV5-6; CDR3 DNA: TGTGCCAGCAGCTGGGGGAGGGGGCACACTGAAGCTTTC; CDR3 protein: CASSWGRGHTEAF
J gene: TRBJ1-1; clone size: .; D gene: TRBD1; V gene: TRBV5-1; CDR3 DNA: TGCGCCAGCGGCTTGATTAGCAGGGGGACATCTGAAGCTTTCTTT; CDR3 protein: CASGLISRGTSEAFF
J gene: TRBJ2-6; clone size: .; D gene: .; V gene: TRBV19; CDR3 DNA: TGTGCCAGTAGGGAAAGGGGGGTTAACACCGGGGCCAACGTCCTGACTTTC; CDR3 protein: CASRERGVNTGANVLTF
J gene: TRBJ2-7; clone size: many; D gene: .; V gene: TRBV19; CDR3 DNA: TGTGCCAGTCCACTTCCCTCCTACGAGCAGTACTTC; CDR3 protein: CASPLPSYEQYF
J gene: TRBJ1-2; clone size: .; D gene: .; V gene: TRBV10-3; CDR3 DNA: TGTGCCATCGGAACCTATGGCTACACCTTC; CDR3 protein: CAIGTYGYTF
J gene: TRBJ1-1; clone size: many; D gene: .; V gene: TRBV7-9; CDR3 DNA: TGTGCCAGCAGGAGAAGAGGGTTCACTGAAGCTTTCTTT; CDR3 protein: CASRRRGFTEAFF
J gene: TRBJ2-7; clone size: many; D gene: TRBD2; V gene: TRBV7-6; CDR3 DNA: TGTGCCAGCAGCGAGATTAGCGGGAGTGCGTACTTC; CDR3 protein: CASSEISGSAYF
J gene: TRBJ1-2; clone size: few; D gene: TRBD1; V gene: TRBV29-1; CDR3 DNA: TGCAGCGTTAGGACAGGAACCTATGGCTACACCTTC; CDR3 protein: CSVRTGTYGYTF
J gene: TRBJ2-7; clone size: .; D gene: .; V gene: TRBV7-9; CDR3 DNA: TGTGCCAGCAGCTACAAATGGGGCAGGGACCACGAGCAGTACTTC; CDR3 protein: CASSYKWGRDHEQYF
J gene: TRBJ2-7; clone size: .; D gene: .; V gene: TRBV6-5; CDR3 DNA: TGTGCCAGCAGCCAGGGGCTGGTAGGCTTGGCGGAGCAGTACTTC; CDR3 protein: CASSQGLVGLAEQYF
J gene: TRBJ1-4; clone size: many; D gene: .; V gene: TRBV6-8; CDR3 DNA: TGTGCCAGCAGCTACCCCGGGACGGAAAAACTGTTTTTT; CDR3 protein: CASSYPGTEKLFF
J gene: TRBJ2-7; clone size: many; D gene: .; V gene: TRBV29-1; CDR3 DNA: TGCAGCGTTGGACTGGGGTGGGGGGCGCACTACGAGCAGTACTTC; CDR3 protein: CSVGLGWGAHYEQYF
J gene: TRBJ2-7; clone size: once; D gene: .; V gene: TRBV5-4; CDR3 DNA: TGTGCCAGCAGCGTTGTGGGTGCGGGTGCCTACGAGCAGTACTTC; CDR3 protein: CASSVVGAGAYEQYF
J gene: TRBJ1-5; clone size: few; D gene: .; V gene: TRBV27; CDR3 DNA: TGTGCCAGCAGTTTTGTGGGTAACAATCAGCCCCAGCATTTT; CDR3 protein: CASSFVGNNQPQHF
J gene: TRBJ2-3; clone size: .; D gene: .; V gene: TRBV24-1; CDR3 DNA: TGTGCCACCAGTGACGGGGCAGGGAGGCTCCCAGATACGCAGTATTTT; CDR3 protein: CATSDGAGRLPDTQYF
J gene: TRBJ1-5; clone size: .; D gene: .; V gene: TRBV25-1; CDR3 DNA: TGTGCCAGCAGGGAATCGGGAAGCAATCAGCCCCAGCATTTT; CDR3 protein: CASRESGSNQPQHF
J gene: TRBJ2-2; clone size: few; D gene: .; V gene: TRBV6-1; CDR3 DNA: TGTGCCAGCAGCGAGGCCCAAGGGAGCACCGGGGAGCTGTTTTTT; CDR3 protein: CASSEAQGSTGELFF
J gene: TRBJ1-5; clone size: many; D gene: .; V gene: TRBV29-1; CDR3 DNA: TGCAGCGTTGCAGGGAACTGTCAGCCCCAGCATTTT; CDR3 protein: CSVAGNCQPQHF
J gene: TRBJ1-1; clone size: few; D gene: .; V gene: TRBV4-1; CDR3 DNA: TGCGCCAGCAGCCACCCTGCTAGAACAGGAGATATTACCACTGAAGCTTTCTTT; CDR3 protein: CASSHPARTGDITTEAFF
J gene: TRBJ1-6; clone size: many; D gene: .; V gene: TRBV20-1; CDR3 DNA: TGCAGTGCTAGCGTACAGGGATGGTCACCCCTCCACTTT; CDR3 protein: CSASVQGWSPLHF